Detailed here is one TCR beta chain. Its antigen is not identified. A sample-barcoded 5' primer and a J-beta primer mix were used in a second PCR of about 7 to 12 cycles. All samples yielded 2.5 million or more CDR3-containing paired-end reads. Via MiXCR, TCRdb re-called the 5' RACE reads, giving one row per CDR3 protein. The repertoire consists of about 1.5 million distinct CDR3 sequences, with under 55% occurring once and the leading ten covering around 4%. The sample originates from a study of blood T cells in healthy people across ages. Study results and limitations: Age showed a roughly linear inverse relationship with TCR beta diversity per million T cells.

V shed 3 bases, J shed 4 bases, and the junction held 5 bases outside the gene matches. Germline values: CDR1 DFQATT, CDR2 SNEGSKA (reference sequence). This CDR3 contains 14 residues. The clonotype originates from a young woman in good health. Specimen: blood. The V gene is TRBV20-1, the J gene TRBJ1-2; 10 bases are a match to TRBD1. For the CDR3, the DNA is TGCAGTGCTAGTGGGACAGGGGCAACCTATGGCTACACCTTC. Translated, it gives CSASGTGATYGYTF.